Reported below is one TCR beta chain. The sample belongs to a study of blood T cells in healthy people across ages. The use of a sample-barcoded 5' primer and a J-beta primer mix characterized a second PCR of roughly 7 to 11 cycles. TCRdb independently ran MiXCR on the 5' RACE reads; one entry per CDR3 protein. The sample comprises 550,000 to 600,000 distinct CDR3 sequences, roughly 29% of which are singletons, and 18% rests with the top ten. The TCR sequence derives from a woman aged 70 to 79 in good health. Sequenced material: blood.

The CDR3 coding sequence is TGCAGTGCTAGAGGGGCGACTTCCTACAATGAGCAGTTCTTC. This gives the protein CSARGATSYNEQFF. This chain joins TRBV20-1 and TRBJ2-1; D call uncertain. The CDR3 has 14 amino acids. Trimming pared 1 base from V and 1 base from J, leaving 8 bases between. Germline V CDR1 and CDR2: DFQATT, SNEGSKA (reference sequence).